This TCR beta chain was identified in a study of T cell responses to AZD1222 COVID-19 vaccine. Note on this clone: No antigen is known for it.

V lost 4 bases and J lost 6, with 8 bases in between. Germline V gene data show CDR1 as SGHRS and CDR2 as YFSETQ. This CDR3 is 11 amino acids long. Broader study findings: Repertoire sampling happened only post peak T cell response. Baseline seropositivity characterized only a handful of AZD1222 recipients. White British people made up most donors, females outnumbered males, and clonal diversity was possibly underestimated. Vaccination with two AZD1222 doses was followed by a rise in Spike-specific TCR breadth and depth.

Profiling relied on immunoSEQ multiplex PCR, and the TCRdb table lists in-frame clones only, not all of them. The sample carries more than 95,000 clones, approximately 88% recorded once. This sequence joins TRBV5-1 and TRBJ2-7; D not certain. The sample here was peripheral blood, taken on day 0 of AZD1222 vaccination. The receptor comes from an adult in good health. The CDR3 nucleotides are TGCGCCAGCAGCCTAGATCTCGAGCAGTACTTC. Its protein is CASSLDLEQYF. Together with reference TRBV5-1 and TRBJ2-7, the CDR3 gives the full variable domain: KAGVTQTPRYLIKTRGQQVTLSCSPISGHRSVSWYQQTPGQGLQFLFEYFSETQRNKGNFPGRFSGRQFSNSRSEMNVSTLELGDSALYLCASSLDLEQYFGPGTRLTVT.